This T cell receptor (beta chain) appears in the sequencing data of a study of a mutant IDH1 vaccine in newly diagnosed glioma. About the study: Beforehand, treatment had been radiotherapy, temozolomide, or both; the majority received both.

CDR3 length equals 15 residues. The germline V gene has CDR1 SGHNT and CDR2 YENEEA. Deletions cut 5 bases from V and 1 base from J, with 13 bases between. As for time point: week 5, during vaccination. Doses consisted of 300 ug of mutant IDH1 20-mer peptide each, paired with topical imiquimod. Comments on this clone: What it recognizes is unknown.

Assay: immunoSEQ multiplex PCR; the TCRdb copy retains only in-frame clones and omits some. Here the sample spans about 26,000 clones, approximately 80% being singletons. Study-wide results and caveats: Most patients, 90% to 95%, showed vaccine-induced immune responses.

This chain uses TRBV11-3 with TRBJ2-3, with a weak D call TRBD1 (6 bases). The clonotype was recovered from a man aged 35 to 55 with glioma. Some clones in this sample may be carry-over from other donors' samples. The sample was PBMCs, taken from a glioma patient whose treatment included an IDH1 peptide vaccine. CDR3 DNA sequence: TGTGCCAGCAGCCCCCACAGGGCTCGCACAGATACGCAGTATTTT. Its protein is CASSPHRARTDTQYF.